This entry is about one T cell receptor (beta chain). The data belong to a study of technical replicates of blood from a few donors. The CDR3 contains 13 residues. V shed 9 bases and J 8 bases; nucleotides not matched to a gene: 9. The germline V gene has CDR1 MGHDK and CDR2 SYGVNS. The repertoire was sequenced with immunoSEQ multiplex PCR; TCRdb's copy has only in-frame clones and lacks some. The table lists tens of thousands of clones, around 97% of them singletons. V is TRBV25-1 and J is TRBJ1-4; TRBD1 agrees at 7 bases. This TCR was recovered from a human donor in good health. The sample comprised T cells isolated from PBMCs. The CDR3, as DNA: TGTGCCAGTACGCGACAGGGCGGGGAAAAACTGTTTTTT. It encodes CASTRQGGEKLFF.